One T cell receptor beta chain is described in this entry. Its matching antigen is unknown. The data belong to a study of identical twins. Study observations and caveats: Reduced insertions were recorded for abundant cord blood beta clonotypes, with no such pattern in memory repertoires. Potential partial confounding of zero-insertion analyses by invariant MAIT and iNKT cells was noted.

cDNA molecules carried unique molecular identifiers, and template switching added a universal primer site. TCRdb recomputed calls from the 5' RACE reads with MiXCR, one row per CDR3 protein. The repertoire holds 1.5 million to 2 million distinct CDR3 sequences, about 30% seen once, with around 0.3% in the top ten. Healthy Caucasians alone served as donors. Sample: cord blood. The clonotype originates from a newborn girl in good health.

The CDR3 nucleotides read TGTGCCAGCAGCTTAGAACCAGTCCCCTCCTACGAGCAGTACTTC. Translating gives CASSLEPVPSYEQYF. The rearrangement joins TRBV7-8 to TRBJ2-7; D not certain. CDR3 size: 15 residues. Germline V lookup: CDR1 SGHVS, CDR2 FQNEAQ. V was pared by 1 base and J by 0 bases, with 10 bases between.